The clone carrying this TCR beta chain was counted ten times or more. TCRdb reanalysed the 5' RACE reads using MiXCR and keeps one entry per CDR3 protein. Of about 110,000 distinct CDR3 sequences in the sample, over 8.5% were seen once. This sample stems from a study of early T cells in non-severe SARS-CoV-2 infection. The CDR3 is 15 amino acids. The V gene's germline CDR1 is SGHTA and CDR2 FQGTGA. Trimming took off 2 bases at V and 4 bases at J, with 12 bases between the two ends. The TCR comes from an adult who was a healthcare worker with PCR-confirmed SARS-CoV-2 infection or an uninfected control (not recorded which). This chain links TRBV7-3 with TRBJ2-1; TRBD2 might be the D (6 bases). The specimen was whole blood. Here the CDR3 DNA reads TGTGCCAGCAGCTTAGGACTACCTACATACAATGAGCAGTTCTTC. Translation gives CASSLGLPTYNEQFF.